This T cell receptor (beta chain) emerged from a study of T cell changes during pregnancy in multiple sclerosis. Clones were sequenced by immunoSEQ multiplex PCR, and TCRdb holds only the in-frame ones, with some missing. The table includes about 22,000 clones, more than 75% detected once. Germline V gene sequence: CDR1 SEHNR, CDR2 FQNEAQ (reference sequence). CDR3 length: 15 amino acids. Trimming shortened V by 1 base and J by 3 bases, and 10 bases separated the two germline ends. The sequenced sample was CD8+ T cells from peripheral blood mononuclear cells, obtained after pregnancy. The sequence came from a female donor with multiple sclerosis, enrolled in a pregnancy study. This sequence joins TRBV7-9 and TRBJ2-1, with D possibly being TRBD2 (6 bases). CDR3: CASSLVRAGYNEQFF. The CDR3 nucleotides read TGTGCCAGCAGCTTAGTTAGAGCGGGCTACAATGAGCAGTTCTTC.